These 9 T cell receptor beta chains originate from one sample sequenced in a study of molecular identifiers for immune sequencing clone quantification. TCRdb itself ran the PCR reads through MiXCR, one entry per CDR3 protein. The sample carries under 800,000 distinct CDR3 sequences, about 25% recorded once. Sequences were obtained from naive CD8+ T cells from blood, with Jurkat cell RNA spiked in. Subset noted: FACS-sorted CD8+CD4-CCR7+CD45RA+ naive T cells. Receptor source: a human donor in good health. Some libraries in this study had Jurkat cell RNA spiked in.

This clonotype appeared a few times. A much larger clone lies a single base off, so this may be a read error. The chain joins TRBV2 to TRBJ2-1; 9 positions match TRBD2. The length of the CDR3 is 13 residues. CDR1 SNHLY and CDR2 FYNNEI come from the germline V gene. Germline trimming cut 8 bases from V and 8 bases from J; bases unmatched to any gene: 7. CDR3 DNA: TGTGCCAGCCCTAGCGGGAAGGATGATGAGCAGTTCTTC. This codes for CASPSGKDDEQFF.

CDR3 amino acids: CASSLVRGLAGTDTQYF. CDR3 bases: TGTGCCAGCAGCTTAGTAAGGGGGCTAGCGGGAACGGATACGCAGTATTTT. The rearrangement joins TRBV7-9 to TRBJ2-3, with TRBD2 identical over 9 bases. The V and J ends lost 1 base and 6 bases, in that order; junction bases with no gene match: 11. Germline V CDR1 and CDR2: SEHNR, FQNEAQ (reference sequence). The CDR3 contains 17 residues.

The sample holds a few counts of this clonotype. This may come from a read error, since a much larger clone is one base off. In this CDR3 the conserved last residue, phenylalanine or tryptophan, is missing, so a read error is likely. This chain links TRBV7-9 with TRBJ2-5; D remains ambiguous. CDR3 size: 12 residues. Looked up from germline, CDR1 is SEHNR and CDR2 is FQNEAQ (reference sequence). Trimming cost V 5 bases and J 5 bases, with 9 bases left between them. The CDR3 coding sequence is TGTGCCAGCAGCGGATTAGGGGAGACCCAGTACCTC. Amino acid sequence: CASSGLGETQYL.

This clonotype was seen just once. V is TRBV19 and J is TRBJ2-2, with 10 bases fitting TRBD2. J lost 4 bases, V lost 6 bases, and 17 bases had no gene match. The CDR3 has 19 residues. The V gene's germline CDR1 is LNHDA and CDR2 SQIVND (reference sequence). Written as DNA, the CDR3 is TGTGCCAGTAGCCCATTCGAAGCGGGGGGGATTGGAAGCACCGGGGAGCTGTTTTTT. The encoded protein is CASSPFEAGGIGSTGELFF.

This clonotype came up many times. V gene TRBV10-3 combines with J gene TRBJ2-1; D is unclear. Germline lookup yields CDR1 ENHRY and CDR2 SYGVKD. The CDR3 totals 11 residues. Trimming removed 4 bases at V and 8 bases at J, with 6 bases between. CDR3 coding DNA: TGTGCCATCAGTGGGGATGATGAGCAGTTCTTC. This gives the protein CAISGDDEQFF.

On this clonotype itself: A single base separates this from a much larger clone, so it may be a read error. The CDR3 bases are TGTGCCAGCAGCTTAGCCGCCTACACTGGAGCTTTCTTT. Amino acids: CASSLAAYTGAFF. The chain combines TRBV11-2 with TRBJ1-1; no reliable D call. This CDR3 comprises 13 residues. Germline lookup yields CDR1 SGHAT and CDR2 FQNNGV. The full variable domain, rest sourced from reference TRBV11-2 and TRBJ1-1, is EAGVAQSPRYKIIEKRQSVAFWCNPISGHATLYWYQQILGQGPKLLIQFQNNGVVDDSQLPKDRFSAERLKGVDSTLKIQPAKLEDSAVYLCASSLAAYTGAFFGQGTRLTVV.

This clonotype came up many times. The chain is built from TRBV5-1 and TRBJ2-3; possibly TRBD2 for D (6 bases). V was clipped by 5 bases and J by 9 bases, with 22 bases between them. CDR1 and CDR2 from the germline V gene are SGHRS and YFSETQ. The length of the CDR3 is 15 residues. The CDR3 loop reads CASRRSGSTGETQYF. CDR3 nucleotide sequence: TGCGCCAGCAGGAGAAGCGGGTCTACCGGGGAAACGCAGTATTTT.

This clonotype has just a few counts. CDR3 DNA: TGTGCCAGCAGTTCTTTGCCGGGACAGGGAAAGACCCAGTACTTC. Its translation is CASSSLPGQGKTQYF. The chain is built from TRBV7-9 and TRBJ2-5, with TRBD1 matching 9 bases. Germline CDR1 reads SEHNR; CDR2 reads FQNEAQ (reference sequence). V dropped 6 bases and J dropped 6; count of bases not matched to a gene: 11. The CDR3 contains 15 residues.

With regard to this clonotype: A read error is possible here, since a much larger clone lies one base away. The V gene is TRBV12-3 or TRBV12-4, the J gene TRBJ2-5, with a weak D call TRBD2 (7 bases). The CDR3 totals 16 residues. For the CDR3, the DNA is TGTGCCAGCAACGGATCACAGGGAGGGCACCAAGAGACCCAGCACTTC. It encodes CASNGSQGGHQETQHF.